The clone carrying this TCR beta chain was seen ten or more times. This record belongs to a study of CD8 T cells in ankylosing spondylitis. CDR1 SGHTA and CDR2 FQGNSA come from the germline V gene. CDR3 length: 17 residues. V shed 4 bases and J 2 bases; nucleotides not matched to a gene: 12. TCRdb reprocessed the 5' RACE reads via MiXCR and lists one record per CDR3 protein. This table has 200,000 to 250,000 distinct CDR3 sequences, roughly a tenth appearing once. The chain joins TRBV7-2 to TRBJ2-5; 8 bases line up with TRBD2. The clonotype was recovered from a male donor with ankylosing spondylitis or in good health (not recorded which). The specimen was blood, either unsorted or a sorted T cell fraction (not recorded which). The CDR3 DNA reads as TGTGCCAGCAGCTCGGCGGGGGGACCGCAGCCGCAAGAGACCCAGTACTTC. Its translation: CASSSAGGPQPQETQYF.